This T cell receptor (beta chain) emerged from a study of T cell responses to AZD1222 COVID-19 vaccine. Points from the study as a whole: Spike-specific TCR breadth and depth were elevated following two AZD1222 doses. There were repertoire samples only from the period after the peak T cell response. Donors skewed white British and female; clonal diversity was possibly underestimated.

Assay used: immunoSEQ multiplex PCR; TCRdb lists only in-frame clones, some missing. The table records about 110,000 clones, around 88% of them present only once. Comment on this clone: Its antigen is not identified.

The germline gives CDR1 MNHEY, CDR2 SMNVEV (reference sequence). V gave up 2 bases and J gave up 3 bases, with 7 bases separating them. The CDR3 is 13 amino acids. Source: peripheral blood, taken 28 days after the second AZD1222 dose. This chain uses TRBV27 with TRBJ2-5; D remains unclear. The origin of this receptor is an adult who received the AZD1222 COVID-19 vaccine. The CDR3 nucleotides are TGTGCCAGCAGTTTAGTGAGTAAAGAGACCCAGTACTTC. Its protein product is CASSLVSKETQYF.